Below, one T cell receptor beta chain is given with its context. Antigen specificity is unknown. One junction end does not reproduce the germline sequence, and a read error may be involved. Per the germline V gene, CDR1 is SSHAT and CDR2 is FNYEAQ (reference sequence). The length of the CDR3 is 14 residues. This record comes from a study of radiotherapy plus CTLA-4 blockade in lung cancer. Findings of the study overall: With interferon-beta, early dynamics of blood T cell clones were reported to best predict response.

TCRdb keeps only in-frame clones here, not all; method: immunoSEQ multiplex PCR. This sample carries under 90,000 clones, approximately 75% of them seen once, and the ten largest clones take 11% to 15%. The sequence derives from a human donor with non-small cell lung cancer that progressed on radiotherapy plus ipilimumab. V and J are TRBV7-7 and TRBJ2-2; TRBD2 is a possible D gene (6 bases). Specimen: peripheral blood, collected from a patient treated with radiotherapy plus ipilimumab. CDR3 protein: CASSPYRDSEELFF. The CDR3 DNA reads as TGTGCTAGCAGCCCCTACCGGGACTCCGAGGAGCTGTTTTTT.